A single sample is the source of the 23 T cell receptor beta chains below, sequenced in a study of T cells in Graves' hyperthyroidism and ophthalmopathy. Amplified TCR beta CDR3 regions derived from RNA transcripts. HTBI primers drove first-round RT-PCR of the TCR CDR3. Each CDR3 protein gets one entry after TCRdb re-called the multiplex PCR reads with MiXCR. The sample includes 350,000 to 450,000 distinct CDR3 sequences, roughly 13% seen only once; the top ten take approximately 10%. Sample: blood. The receptors derive from a woman aged 55-70 years with Graves' hyperthyroidism.

In its sample, this clonotype was seen a few times. One end of the junction fails to match germline, which may point to a read error. The chain has TRBV15 and TRBJ1-5; D not resolved. Germline-derived CDR1 and CDR2 are LNHNV and YYDKDF (reference sequence). This CDR3 is built from 14 residues. The chain's CDR3 is CATSPVRLDHPQHF. The CDR3 DNA reads as TGTGCCACCAGCCCCGTCCGGCTGGATCACCCCCAGCATTTT.

This clonotype was seen many times. The chain carries TRBV5-1 and TRBJ2-7; 9 bases align to TRBD1. The V and J ends lost 3 bases and 3 bases, in that order; junction bases with no gene match: 4. The CDR3 is made up of 14 amino acids. Germline assignment: CDR1 SGHRS and CDR2 YFSETQ. The chain's CDR3 is CASSWTGEGYEQYF. CDR3 DNA sequence: TGCGCCAGCAGCTGGACAGGGGAGGGCTACGAGCAGTACTTC. The full variable domain, completed using reference TRBV5-1 and TRBJ2-7, is KAGVTQTPRYLIKTRGQQVTLSCSPISGHRSVSWYQQTPGQGLQFLFEYFSETQRNKGNFPGRFSGRQFSNSRSEMNVSTLELGDSALYLCASSWTGEGYEQYFGPGTRLTVT.

In its sample, this clonotype was seen a few times. V and J are TRBV19 and TRBJ2-7; D assignment may be TRBD1 or TRBD2 (6 bases each). CDR3 length equals 14 residues. Germline V gene data show CDR1 as LNHDA and CDR2 as SQIVND (reference sequence). V lost 2 bases and J lost 7, with 15 bases in between. In DNA form, the CDR3 reads TGTGCCAGTAGTATATCTGGAGGGACATGGGAGCAGTACTTC. Translation gives CASSISGGTWEQYF.

This clonotype was observed many times. V is TRBV6-1 and J is TRBJ2-1; 7 positions match TRBD2. Germline lookup yields CDR1 MNHNS and CDR2 SASEGT. The CDR3 is 15 residues long. Unmatched junction bases numbered 10, after V lost 4 bases and J lost 7 bases. In DNA form, the CDR3 reads TGTGCCAGCAGTGTAATGGCGGGAGCTCAGAATGAGCAGTTCTTC. Amino acid sequence: CASSVMAGAQNEQFF.

This clonotype was counted at least ten times. The rearrangement uses TRBV3-1 and TRBJ2-5; TRBD2 is a possible D gene (6 bases). The CDR3 extends over 12 amino acids. Germline values: CDR1 LGHDT, CDR2 YNNKEL (reference sequence). The V end lost 6 bases, the J end lost 3 bases, and 8 bases lay between the germline ends. The CDR3 loop reads CASRWGEETQYF. DNA of the CDR3: TGTGCCAGCAGGTGGGGGGAAGAGACCCAGTACTTC.

The chain has TRBV2 and TRBJ2-1; D gene ambiguous. CDR1 is SNHLY and CDR2 is FYNNEI in the germline V gene. Trimming removed 5 bases from V and 3 bases from J, with 11 bases in between. The CDR3 runs 14 residues. This CDR3 reads CASSLMSGYNEQFF. The CDR3 coding sequence is TGTGCCAGCAGTTTAATGTCTGGCTACAATGAGCAGTTCTTC.

This clonotype was detected ten times or more. The chain combines TRBV30 with TRBJ2-7; 7 bases match TRBD1. The CDR3 contains 16 residues. CDR1 and CDR2 from the germline V gene are GTSNPN and SVGIG (reference sequence). The trim removed 0 bases at V and 4 bases at J, leaving 12 bases unmatched. This CDR3 is CAWSVWDSNGIYEQYF. The CDR3 DNA is TGTGCCTGGAGTGTCTGGGACAGTAATGGGATTTACGAGCAGTACTTC.

This clonotype was found a few times. V is TRBV28 and J is TRBJ1-1; D unclear. This CDR3 contains 14 residues. Germline CDR1 is MDHEN and CDR2 is SYDVKM. Deletions cut 5 bases from V and 3 bases from J, with 13 bases between. The CDR3, as DNA: TGTGCCAGCAGTCCCATTAATCAGTACACTGAAGCTTTCTTT. As protein: CASSPINQYTEAFF.

This clonotype turned up a few times. The rearrangement uses TRBV24-1 and TRBJ2-2; D possibly corresponds to TRBD2 (6 bases). The CDR3 spans 17 residues. Trimming removed 5 bases at V and 5 bases at J, with 20 bases between. The germline V gene encodes CDR1 KGHDR and CDR2 SFDVKD. The DNA of the CDR3 is TGTGCCACCAGTGGAATACCCCCGGAGGGCCGAACCGGGGAGCTGTTTTTT. This translates into CATSGIPPEGRTGELFF.

Notes on this clonotype: An end of the junction differs from the germline gene, which may be a read error. This rearrangement joins TRBV19 to TRBJ1-5; 7 bases are a match to TRBD1. CDR3 size: 14 residues. CDR1 and CDR2 from the germline V gene are LNHDA and SQIVND (reference sequence). The CDR3, as DNA: TGTGCCAGTAGTGATGGACAGGTGAAGGGGCCCCTGCATTTT. It yields the protein CASSDGQVKGPLHF.

This clonotype was counted ten times or more. V gene TRBV12-3 or TRBV12-4 combines with J gene TRBJ2-7, with D hard to call. The CDR3 contains 12 residues. With 3 bases removed from V and 5 bases from J, the gap between germline ends came to 8 bases. The CDR3 here is CASSLPSHEQYF. The CDR3 DNA follows: TGTGCCAGCAGTTTGCCTAGTCACGAGCAGTACTTC.

This clonotype was observed many times. V gene TRBV14 combines with J gene TRBJ2-2; D is unresolved. V shed 4 bases and J shed 6 bases, with 9 bases lying between them. The CDR3 runs to 13 residues. Germline V lookup: CDR1 SGHDN, CDR2 FVKESK. This chain's CDR3 is CASSPRTAGELFF. Written as DNA, the CDR3 is TGTGCCAGCAGCCCACGGACGGCCGGGGAGCTGTTTTTT.

The chain employs TRBV10-1 and TRBJ1-1, with a tentative D call TRBD1 (5 bases). Looked up from germline, CDR1 is WNHNN and CDR2 is SYGVQD (reference sequence). This CDR3 region has 12 residues. V lost 6 bases and J lost 6, with 11 bases in between. For the CDR3, the DNA is TGCGCCAGCAGCCCCGGGACCTCTGAAGCTTTCTTT. Translated: CASSPGTSEAFF.

This clonotype has just a few counts. The chain combines TRBV6-1 with TRBJ1-2; TRBD1 matches 7 bases. V dropped 5 bases and J dropped 8; count of bases not matched to a gene: 5. This CDR3 spans 12 amino acids. Germline CDR1 reads MNHNS; CDR2 reads SASEGT. CDR3 sequence (DNA): TGTGCCAGCAGTACCCGGACAGGCGGCTACACCTTC. Translating it yields CASSTRTGGYTF.

The table lists this clonotype with many counts. This sequence joins TRBV12-3 or TRBV12-4 and TRBJ2-5; D is undetermined. This CDR3 spans 13 amino acids. V lost 3 bases and J lost 7, with 12 bases in between. The CDR3 bases are TGTGCCAGCAGTTTTCGGCAGTTCGGGACCCAGTACTTC. It specifies CASSFRQFGTQYF.

The rearrangement joins TRBV3-1 to TRBJ2-1; 7 nucleotides match TRBD1. V lost 5 bases to trimming and J lost 4 bases; unmatched junction nucleotides: 8. Germline V CDR1 and CDR2: LGHDT, YNNKEL (reference sequence). This CDR3 is built from 15 residues. The CDR3 DNA sequence: TGTGCCAGCAGCTCTAGGGACAGATCTTACAATGAGCAGTTCTTC. It translates to CASSSRDRSYNEQFF.

The chain employs TRBV7-6 and TRBJ2-3; weak D call: TRBD2 (5 bases). Trimming left V 5 bases short and J 1 base short, with 13 bases between. The CDR3 is made up of 15 amino acids. Germline V gene lookup returns CDR1 SGHVS and CDR2 FNYEAQ. The CDR3 sequence: CASSHDRGGTDTQYF. CDR3 nucleotide sequence: TGTGCCAGCAGCCATGACCGGGGAGGCACAGATACGCAGTATTTT.

On this clonotype: This could be a read error, since a much larger clone is one nucleotide away. The rearrangement joins TRBV3-1 to TRBJ2-7; D not resolved. The CDR3 contains 13 residues. The ends were cut back, 8 bases at V and 2 bases at J, with 13 bases in the middle. CDR1 LGHDT and CDR2 YNNKEL come from the germline V gene (reference sequence). CDR3 nucleotides: TGTGCCAGCGCCCAGGCGTTCCCCTACGAGCAGTACTTC. It translates to CASAQAFPYEQYF.

For this clonotype: At one end the junction does not follow the germline gene, possibly because of a read error. This chain links TRBV24-1 with TRBJ1-1; the D gene is possibly TRBD1 (5 bases). This CDR3 comprises 16 residues. CDR1 KGHDR and CDR2 SFDVKD come from the germline V gene. The CDR3 protein is CATSEGGPHMNTEALF. In DNA, the CDR3 is TGTGCCACCAGTGAGGGGGGTCCCCATATGAACACTGAAGCTCTCTTT.

This clonotype came up many times. The chain uses TRBV18 and TRBJ1-6; no clear D gene. The CDR3 length is 13 residues. Germline CDR1 reads KGHSH; CDR2 reads LQKENI. The germline V and J ends were trimmed by 1 base and 7 bases, with 5 bases remaining between them. The CDR3 nucleotides are TGTGCCAGCTCACCACACGACAATTCACCCCTCCACTTT. It translates to CASSPHDNSPLHF. The full variable domain, completed using reference TRBV18 and TRBJ1-6, is NAGVMQNPRHLVRRRGQEARLRCSPMKGHSHVYWYRQLPEEGLKFMVYLQKENIIDESGMPKERFSAEFPKEGPSILRIQQVVRGDSAAYFCASSPHDNSPLHFGNGTRLTVT.

This clonotype was counted between two and nine times. The chain uses TRBV9 and TRBJ2-2, with 10 bases aligning to TRBD2. V gave up 0 bases and J gave up 4 bases; unmatched junction bases: 9. Germline assignment: CDR1 SGDLS and CDR2 YYNGEE. The length of the CDR3 is 18 residues. In DNA, the CDR3 is TGTGCCAGCAGCGTAGAGGGTTCGTTAGCGGGAGGCACCGGGGAGCTGTTTTTT. Its translation is CASSVEGSLAGGTGELFF.

This clonotype was found many times. The chain links TRBV3-1 to TRBJ1-5; 7 bases map to TRBD1. CDR1 LGHDT and CDR2 YNNKEL come from the germline V gene (reference sequence). Germline trimming cut 5 bases from V and 4 bases from J; bases unmatched to any gene: 5. The CDR3 sequence is 14 residues long. CDR3 nucleotide sequence: TGTGCCAGCAGCTCCCAGACAGGGAATCAGCCCCAGCATTTT. Translated: CASSSQTGNQPQHF.

V gene TRBV3-1 combines with J gene TRBJ1-5; perhaps TRBD1 as D (6 bases). V was clipped by 4 bases and J by 0 bases, with 10 bases between them. Germline V CDR1 and CDR2: LGHDT, YNNKEL (reference sequence). This CDR3 has 15 residues. The CDR3 loop is CASSPDSYSNQPQHF. As DNA, the CDR3 is TGTGCCAGCAGCCCGGACAGTTATAGCAATCAGCCCCAGCATTTT.